This TCR beta chain was profiled in a study of blood T cell repertoires in COVID-19. Looking at the study overall: Samples came from the United States, Italy and Spain, spanning acute and convalescent COVID-19.

About this clone itself: This specimen includes other DNA sequences encoding the same CDR3.

In the original processing: Researchers report that nucleated cell counts were estimated from reference gene primer amplification. The method was immunoSEQ multiplex PCR; TCRdb's version includes in-frame clones alone and lacks a portion of them. V and J calls plus clone size are reproduced from that table; the DNA served to infer D and trimming. Here the sample spans under 250,000 clones, 65% to 85% being singletons. This receptor was obtained from a human donor in a cohort sampled during active COVID-19. Material: peripheral blood.

Here the CDR3 DNA reads TGTGCCATCAGTGGAGGGCAATCCAATCAGCCCCAGCATTTT. Protein product: CAISGGQSNQPQHF. This rearrangement joins TRBV10-3 to TRBJ1-5; D ambiguous. This CDR3 contains 14 residues. The ends were cut back, 4 bases at V and 3 bases at J, with 10 bases in the middle. The germline gives CDR1 ENHRY, CDR2 SYGVKD.